These 13 T cell receptor beta chains came from one sample sequenced in a study of molecular identifiers for immune sequencing clone quantification. TCRdb re-called the PCR reads through MiXCR, storing one row per CDR3 protein. The table records approximately 500,000 distinct CDR3 sequences, around 23% of them present only once. Sequencing was done on a sample of naive CD8+ T cells from blood, with Jurkat cell RNA spiked in. Subset given: FACS-sorted CD8+CD4-CCR7+CD45RA+ naive T cells. Receptors originate from a human donor in good health. Some libraries in this study had Jurkat cell RNA spiked in.

The gene calls are TRBV30 and TRBJ2-3; D is unclear. In germline, CDR1 is GTSNPN, CDR2 SVGIG (reference sequence). The CDR3 consists of 11 residues. The germline V and J ends were trimmed by 5 bases and 1 base, with 4 bases remaining between them. The CDR3 reads CAWAGTDTQYF. CDR3 nucleotides: TGTGCCTGGGCGGGCACAGATACGCAGTATTTT. Filled out from reference TRBV30 and TRBJ2-3, the complete variable domain reads SQTIHQWPATLVQPVGSPLSLECTVEGTSNPNLYWYRQAAGRGLQLLFYSVGIGQISSEVPQNLSASRPQDRQFILSSKKLLLSDSGFYLCAWAGTDTQYFGPGTRLTVL.

In this sample, this clonotype turned up many times. The chain employs TRBV6-5 and TRBJ2-7; D remains ambiguous. Germline assignment: CDR1 MNHEY and CDR2 SVGAGI. This CDR3 region has 14 residues. Deletions cut 0 bases from V and 0 bases from J, with 6 bases between. DNA for the CDR3: TGTGCCAGCAGTTACTCGACATTCTCCTACGAGCAGTACTTC. Amino acid sequence: CASSYSTFSYEQYF.

This clonotype came up a few times. The J gene is TRBJ2-1, the V gene TRBV5-5; D may match TRBD1 or TRBD2 (5 bases each). V was pared by 2 bases and J by 8 bases, with 11 bases between. Germline CDR1 reads SGHKS; CDR2 reads YYEKEE (reference sequence). The CDR3 length is 13 residues. The CDR3 loop reads CASSFEGPYEQFF. CDR3 DNA sequence: TGTGCCAGCAGCTTTGAGGGACCCTATGAGCAGTTCTTC. The full variable domain, with the rest looked up from reference TRBV5-5 and TRBJ2-1, is DAGVTQSPTHLIKTRGQQVTLRCSPISGHKSVSWYQQVLGQGPQFIFQYYEKEERGRGNFPDRFSARQFPNYSSELNVNALLLGDSALYLCASSFEGPYEQFFGPGTRLTVL.

This rearrangement joins TRBV7-3 to TRBJ2-1; D possibly corresponds to TRBD2 (5 bases). CDR3 size: 15 residues. The V gene lost 3 bases and the J gene lost 8 bases, with 17 bases spanning the gap. CDR1 SGHTA and CDR2 FQGTGA come from the germline V gene. CDR3 sequence reads: CASSFRLGLRDEQFF. The CDR3 DNA reads TGTGCCAGCAGCTTTAGGTTAGGACTCCGAGATGAGCAGTTCTTC. The entire variable domain, with the rest obtained from reference TRBV7-3 and TRBJ2-1, is as follows: GAGVSQTPSNKVTEKGKYVELRCDPISGHTALYWYRQSLGQGPEFLIYFQGTGAADDSGLPNDRFFAVRPEGSVSTLKIQRTERGDSAVYLCASSFRLGLRDEQFFGPGTRLTVL.

This clonotype is a singleton in its sample. The chain couples TRBV30 to TRBJ2-1; D not certain. CDR1 is GTSNPN and CDR2 is SVGIG in the germline V gene (reference sequence). The CDR3 is 12 amino acids. Trimming took 0 bases from V and 10 from J, leaving 10 bases between them. CDR3 nucleotides: TGTGCCTGGAGTGTATTCGGCAGAGAGCAGTTCTTC. Its translation is CAWSVFGREQFF.

This clonotype came up a few times. The chain has TRBV7-9 and TRBJ2-1; no firm D call. This CDR3 has 13 residues. The V and J ends lost 5 bases and 5 bases respectively, with 10 bases between them. The germline V gene has CDR1 SEHNR and CDR2 FQNEAQ (reference sequence). The CDR3 loop is CASSRDPDNEQFF. CDR3 bases: TGTGCCAGCAGCCGTGACCCAGACAATGAGCAGTTCTTC.

This chain connects TRBV4-3 to TRBJ2-3, with no clear D. Germline CDR1 reads LGHNA; CDR2 reads YSLEER. V dropped 0 bases and J dropped 0 bases, with 25 bases sitting between them. CDR3 length: 21 residues. In DNA, the CDR3 is TGCGCCAGCAGCCAAGACGCCTCGTCAGAACCTATACTTCTTAGCACAGATACGCAGTATTTT. This codes for CASSQDASSEPILLSTDTQYF.

This clonotype was counted at least ten times. The CDR3 coding sequence is TGTGCCAGCAGCTCAACTGGGACCCAGTACTTC. This encodes CASSSTGTQYF. This chain links TRBV5-6 with TRBJ2-5, with D hard to call. The germline CDR1 and CDR2 sequences are SGHDT and YYEEEE. The CDR3 runs to 11 residues. V dropped 3 bases and J dropped 7 bases, with 7 bases sitting between them.

Many counts were recorded for this clonotype. The chain employs TRBV4-3 and TRBJ2-3; unclear D gene. Germline V CDR1 and CDR2: LGHNA, YSLEER. V shed 1 base and J shed 0 bases, with 11 bases lying between them. The length of the CDR3 is 16 residues. The CDR3 DNA sequence: TGCGCCAGCAGCCAAGCCGCGTTGACTAGCACAGATACGCAGTATTTT. This encodes CASSQAALTSTDTQYF.

This clonotype was detected many times. This sequence joins TRBV13 and TRBJ1-1; tentative D call: TRBD1 (6 bases). Germline loops: CDR1 PRHDT, CDR2 FYEKMQ (reference sequence). Trimming shortened V by 0 bases and J by 5 bases, and 13 bases separated the two germline ends. CDR3 length: 15 residues. CDR3 coding DNA: TGTGCCAGCAGCTTAGGAGGTGAGGGGGTGACTGAAGCTTTCTTT. Protein sequence: CASSLGGEGVTEAFF.

On this clonotype itself: Since a much larger clone is just one base distant, this may be a read error. This rearrangement joins TRBV29-1 to TRBJ2-3, with D hard to call. Germline V gene lookup returns CDR1 SQVTM and CDR2 ANQGSEA. The CDR3 contains 11 residues. V lost 4 bases to trimming and J lost 0 bases, with 2 bases between them. CDR3 in amino acids: CSVVSTDTQYF. The CDR3 bases are TGCAGCGTTGTGAGCACAGATACGCAGTATTTT.

About this clonotype: This may be a read error: a much more frequent sequence differs by one nucleotide. This chain uses TRBV15 with TRBJ1-5; tentative D call: TRBD1 (5 bases). This CDR3 has 16 residues. CDR1 and CDR2 from the germline V gene are LNHNV and YYDKDF (reference sequence). V lost 8 bases and J lost 9, with 26 bases in between. The chain's CDR3 is CATEDAGQGATLPQHF. CDR3 sequence (DNA): TGTGCCACCGAGGATGCGGGGCAGGGCGCAACCTTGCCCCAGCATTTT.

Only a few counts were recorded for this clonotype. Written as DNA, the CDR3 is TGTGCCAGCAGTGAATACGACAGGGGAGAGGACACTGAAGCTTTCTTT. It is translated as CASSEYDRGEDTEAFF. V usage is TRBV25-1 and J usage is TRBJ1-1; 8 nucleotides align to TRBD1. CDR3 length equals 16 residues. J lost 3 bases, V lost 0 bases, and 6 bases had no gene match. Germline loops: CDR1 MGHDK, CDR2 SYGVNS.